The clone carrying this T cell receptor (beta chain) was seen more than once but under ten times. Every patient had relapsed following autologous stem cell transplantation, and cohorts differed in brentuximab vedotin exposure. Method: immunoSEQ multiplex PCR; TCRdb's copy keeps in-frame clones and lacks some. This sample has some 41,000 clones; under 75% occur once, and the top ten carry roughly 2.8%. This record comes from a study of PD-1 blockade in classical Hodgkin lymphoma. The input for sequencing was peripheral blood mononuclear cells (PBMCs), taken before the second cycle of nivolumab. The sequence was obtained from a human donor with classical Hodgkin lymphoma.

The CDR3 protein is CASSSTGNQPQHF. CDR3 DNA: TGTGCCAGCAGTTCCACAGGGAATCAGCCCCAGCATTTT. V is TRBV6-5 and J is TRBJ1-5; D might be TRBD1 (6 bases). The germline CDR1 and CDR2 sequences are MNHEY and SVGAGI. V lost 4 bases and J 4 bases, leaving 8 bases between the germline ends. The CDR3 has 13 amino acids.